This paragraph reports one TCR beta chain. Its recognized antigen is unknown. No quality values exist for individual bases; no much larger clone is one base distant. These data originate in a study of CD8 T cells in ankylosing spondylitis (dated by TCRdb to about 2017). For context, the study as a whole: To find TCR variants linked to disease, the study profiled T cell receptor beta repertoires in ankylosing spondylitis patients and healthy donors. The full study cohort was made up of approximately 27 ankylosing spondylitis patients and roughly 98 healthy donors. Peripheral blood samples were taken, and synovial fluid was additionally collected from ankylosing spondylitis patients.

TCRdb records Illumina HiSeq 2500 as the sequencer. Quantitative 5'-RACE with molecular barcodes was used to prepare TCR beta libraries. The authors' pipeline ran thus. A new computational method, built on a probabilistic model of VDJ rearrangement, was used to identify disease-linked TCR variants. The raw public reads went through TCRdb reprocessing: fastp at Q25, MiXCR clone calling, in-frame beta chains kept. Each CDR3 protein appears once, grouped with its most common genes and DNA. TCRdb, rather than the study authors, made the V and J calls. The sample contains 380,000 or so distinct CDR3 sequences, approximately 22% of them found a single time. Together, the top ten hold about an eighth of the sample. Via the germline V gene, CDR1 is SGHNT and CDR2 YENEEA. The junction carries 13 bases between V and J, which are trimmed by 5 bases and 8 bases respectively. The CDR3 starts with the cysteine, ends with the phenylalanine, and has 13 residues. Left in the record is the CDR3 DNA by itself, 39 bases read in frame from the first base.

Broad study findings and their caveats: In peripheral blood, the disease-linked clones were found at relatively low frequencies and had a CD8+ phenotype. Blood from ankylosing spondylitis patients appeared to be characterized by a TCR beta motif made up of 8 or 9 highly homologous amino acid variants. Some motif variants were previously reported in synovial fluid and blood of reactive arthritis patients, suggesting common disease-initiation mechanisms. The disease-linked clones were reported as significantly enriched in matched synovial fluid samples from ankylosing spondylitis patients.

Material: blood, either unsorted or a sorted T cell fraction (not recorded which). This receptor was obtained from a male donor with ankylosing spondylitis or in good health (not recorded which). The chain employs TRBV11-3 and TRBJ2-1; the D gene is perhaps TRBD1, on 5 matching bases. The DNA is TGTGCCAGCAGCCTAATTCAAGGGGATGAGCAGTTCTTC. This gives the protein CASSLIQGDEQFF.